The T cell receptor beta chain described here comes from a study of cytomegalovirus exposure and HLA in healthy donors (dated by TCRdb to the late 2010s). Concerning the study at large: According to an earlier analysis of several hundred of the donors, about 179 million T cells yielded 90 million to 130 million unique TCR beta sequences and around 280 Gb of sequence data. Roughly 310 gigabases of sequencing data and roughly 90 million unique TCR sequences were included in an early release covering 550 to 650 HLA-typed donors. Among the approximately 430 genotyped donors, around 81% belonged to the genetic ancestry cluster associated with self-reported Caucasian donors. The study aimed to test whether signatures of past pathogen exposure could be identified by cataloging public T cell receptors. The study profiled the T cell repertoires of more than 500 subjects by immunosequencing and related them to cytomegalovirus serostatus. Besides the first cohort of hundreds of subjects, a separate validation cohort made up of 120 different subjects was used. High-throughput TCR immunosequencing, statistical association of individual TCRs with disease status, and machine learning were combined to predict cytomegalovirus infection status. To study patterns of TCR occurrence, a later analysis re-analyzed previously published TCR beta repertoires from just over 650 donors and added high-resolution HLA genotyping. Rather than using new phenotypic data, the later analysis identified candidate immune exposures from TCR beta sequences and from how often those sequences occurred across donors. In an earlier analysis of roughly 540 of the donors, high-throughput TCR beta sequencing was used to judge whether each TCR beta V gene segment behaved as functional or pseudogenic. Donor age, sex, ethnicity and CMV serostatus were compiled alongside the repertoire data. Genome-wide SNP genotypes for about 65% of the 666 donors were used in a later genetic analysis, which treated that subset as a discovery cohort. All discovery cohort repertoires had been generated using a single sequencing platform. HLA typing covered class I and class II loci at four-digit resolution. The number of donors typed differed by locus, with about 629-640 for A, B, C, DRB1 and DQB1, around 500 for DQA1, 600 to 610 for DPA1, and approximately 470 for DPB1. Roughly 5 DR-DQ haplotypes were handled as single units for association and clustering, since linkage in the cohort was strong. Among under 450 genotyped donors of the cohort, an average of about 240,000 unique TCR beta nucleotide sequences were sequenced per donor, roughly 18% of them non-productive. The paper's findings and limits, for the study overall: Correlated functional status among segregating V segments might reflect linkage disequilibrium, but an unknown experimental factor could not be ruled out. The study listed over 150 TCR beta chains as associated with cytomegalovirus. CMV serostatus was the only immune exposure information available for the cohort. In a later analysis, TCR association rates were found to vary across HLA loci, with the most associated TCRs seen for DRB1 alleles and the fewest for HLA-C alleles. Sequencing depth was assumed to be roughly uniform across donors in the presence/absence analyses, though that assumption may not hold. According to a later analysis, parvovirus B19, influenza, CMV and Epstein-Barr virus appeared linked to several top co-occurrence clusters. In a later analysis, 16,951 TCR beta sequences were associated with specific HLA alleles at a false discovery rate of 0.05. The 87-base-pair reads could not distinguish some IMGT-functional V segments, including TRBV6-2 and TRBV6-3, so those segments were excluded. When HLA alleles, especially DR and DQ, strongly co-occurred, TCR associations were difficult to assign to individual alleles. In a later analysis, most CMV-associated TCR beta chains were found to appear HLA-restricted, with HLA associations seemingly driven largely by CMV exposure. The authors suggested that the approach could potentially be generalized to other disease states and immunological phenotypes. In an earlier analysis of around 600 of the donors, most TCR beta V segments appeared in productive rearrangements about 87% or about 30% of the time, broadly matching IMGT annotations. In this cohort, only TCR beta chains were sequenced, and detectable features were limited by the absence of alpha or paired-chain data. While some public TCRs were present in many individuals, most TCR sequences turned up only very rarely across donors. A further reported finding was that TCR beta sequences accurately predicted the HLA-A and HLA-B alleles for most subjects in the first cohort. A later genetic analysis reported fewer N-insertions in productive TCRs among donors in an Asian-associated ancestry cluster than the roughly 650-donor mean. Because HLA typing was unavailable for some donors at each locus, only the typed subset was used in association tests. In vitro tests confirmed that three of the cytomegalovirus-associated TCR beta chains recognize cytomegalovirus antigens. In a later analysis, HLA-associated TCR beta chains showed more clonal expansion and lower generation probabilities than non-associated chains that were equally common. The sequencing pipeline was judged likely to have produced a cluster of highly shared sequence variants as a technical artifact. A later genetic analysis associated a missense DCLRE1C variant with V-gene and J-gene trimming of TCR beta chains, and an independent cohort replicated the association. The classifier was reported to diagnose cytomegalovirus status with high specificity and sensitivity in both the original cohort and the validation cohort. The earlier analysis of around 600 of the donors excluded roughly 17 rarely observed V segments, including chromosome 9 orphons, because counts were too low.

Taken from cysteine to phenylalanine, the CDR3 has 15 residues. Only the CDR3 region is kept as DNA, spanning 45 bases read in frame from base 1. The V end loses 1 base and the J end loses 0 bases, and a stretch of 9 bases separates them. CDR1 LGHNA and CDR2 YSLEER were looked up in the germline V gene. On this clone itself: Its cognate antigen has yet to be identified.

Library construction relied on the immunoSEQ multiplex PCR assay. For the multiplex PCR, a mixture combining 60 forward primers for TCR Vbeta segments and 13 reverse primers for TCR Jbeta segments was used. Amplification of the CDR3 region of rearranged TCR beta genes was performed with a multiplex PCR assay on genomic DNA. On the Illumina HiSeq System, the amplified TCR beta libraries were sequenced as 87-base-pair reads. The study's own analysis went as follows. In a later analysis, tens of millions of unique TCR beta chains were counted across the approximately 640 repertoires, and roughly 11 million of these chains were shared by at least two donors. Raw reads were error-corrected and collapsed into unique sequences with a nearest-neighbor algorithm that merged closely related sequences to remove PCR and sequencing errors. To assign V, D and J gene segments, CDR3 sequences were aligned to IMGT reference sequences. For a sequence to be retained, at least a six-nucleotide match to both a V gene segment and a J gene segment was required. Rearrangements were called productive when the CDR3 lacked stop codons and stayed in frame with V and J; all others were non-productive. Following IMGT convention, CDR3 was defined as the stretch from the second conserved V-encoded cysteine to the conserved J-encoded phenylalanine. Sequences without an unambiguous match to a single V gene segment were excluded from the earlier analysis of 587 of the donors. In an earlier analysis of around 600 of the donors, V segments were called functional above 56.7% productive rearrangements and were called segregating when the between-donor standard deviation exceeded 5%. A statistical classification framework was built to diagnose cytomegalovirus status from the catalog of TCR beta chain sequences. V and J gene assignment, in a later analysis, came from comparing TCR nucleotide sequences with IMGT/GENE-DB human TR gene sequences. The TCRdist pipeline was used in a later analysis to assign CDR3 sequences and most-parsimonious VDJ recombination scenarios. A later analysis defined each TCR beta chain by its CDR3 amino acid sequence plus V-gene family, and excluded reads lacking a unique V-gene family. To address suspected cross-contamination and a sequencing artifact, a later analysis removed 450 to 700 highly shared, low-generation-probability nucleotide sequences. In a later analysis, a clonal expansion index for each public chain was calculated from normalized within-repertoire ranks of inferred template counts. In a later analysis, generation probabilities were computed with a VDJ recombination model fitted to out-of-frame rearrangements, and the resulting probabilities were checked against IGoR. In a later analysis, hypergeometric tests were used to score TCR-TCR, TCR-HLA and TCR-CMV co-occurrence, with a repertoire-size bias correction applied to TCR pairs. A later analysis estimated false discovery rates by permuting HLA or CMV assignments 20 times. A later analysis grouped co-occurring TCRs with DBSCAN, adding TCRdist sequence similarity when clustering within HLA-allele-positive subsets. Repertoires with fewer than 30,000 or more than 120,000 public chains, plus five repertoires with anomalous nucleotide sharing, were excluded from co-occurrence clustering. Not all clones reach the TCRdb copy of this immuneACCESS table, which keeps in-frame sequences only. Checked studies attribute under half of the gap to unresolved V genes and leave the rest unexplained. The V and J calls and clone size were taken over from that table, and D and trimming were inferred from the DNA. The table kept for this sample lists 100,000 to 150,000 clones. Roughly 2% of the sample lies in the top ten.

The cohort was made up of several hundred healthy bone marrow donors. All cohort members were sampled while nominally healthy, although unrecorded immune exposures were likely present. The donor was CMV seronegative and belonged to the group of 350 or so seronegative cohort members. Each donor provided a peripheral blood sample, and peripheral blood mononuclear cells were used for TCR beta sequencing. The Qiagen DNeasy Blood Extraction Kit was used to extract genomic DNA from the blood cell samples. Sequencing was performed on PBMCs. Here the chain combines TRBV4-3 and TRBJ1-2; no D gene call is confident. This clonotype was sampled from a man aged 40-49 years in good health and CMV-seronegative. The CDR3 protein sequence reads: CASSQVIASNYGYTF. The DNA sequence is as follows: TGCGCCAGCAGCCAAGTTATAGCTTCTAACTATGGCTACACCTTC.